Following are 32 T cell receptor beta chains from one sample sequenced in a study of blood T cell repertoires in COVID-19. Libraries were prepared by immunoSEQ multiplex PCR; TCRdb keeps only in-frame clonotypes and omits some of them. The sample carries 300,000 to 400,000 clones, around nine tenths recorded once. The sequenced material came from PBMCs or T cells enriched from blood (not recorded which). The receptor set was obtained from a woman in her 30s with acute COVID-19.

As for this clone: At one of its ends the junction is not consistent with the germline gene, which may arise from a read error. This chain connects TRBV12-5 to TRBJ1-1, with a tentative D call TRBD1 (5 bases). This CDR3 spans 12 amino acids. Germline CDR1 reads LGHNT; CDR2 reads FRNRAP. DNA for the CDR3: TGTGCTAGAAGGCAGGCGGGGAGTGCTAGGGGCTTT. Its protein is CARRQAGSARGF.

The chain carries TRBV11-2 and TRBJ1-1; D gene unclear. Germline CDR1 SGHAT, CDR2 FQNNGV. The CDR3 runs 14 residues. With 1 base removed from V and 4 bases from J, the gap between germline ends came to 10 bases. CDR3 loop: CASSLASYVTEAFF. The CDR3 DNA follows: TGTGCCAGCAGCTTAGCGAGTTATGTCACTGAAGCTTTCTTT.

V and J are TRBV4-1 and TRBJ2-7; 9 nucleotides align to TRBD1. CDR3 length equals 17 residues. Germline V lookup: CDR1 MGHRA, CDR2 YSYEKL. J was trimmed by 1 base and V by 4 bases; bases with no gene match: 11. The CDR3 coding sequence is TGCGCCAGCAGCCTAAGGACAGGGGTTGGGGTATCCTACGAGCAGTACTTC. Its translation is CASSLRTGVGVSYEQYF.

This chain links TRBV4-1 with TRBJ2-1; D unresolved. The CDR3 extends over 11 amino acids. The germline V gene encodes CDR1 MGHRA and CDR2 YSYEKL. V lost 1 base and J lost 10, with 5 bases in between. The CDR3 DNA follows: TGCGCCAGCAGCCAAGGTCAAGAGCAGTTCTTC. The encoded protein is CASSQGQEQFF.

This chain links TRBV5-1 with TRBJ2-1, with D unclear. Germline loops: CDR1 SGHRS, CDR2 YFSETQ. CDR3 size: 15 residues. The V and J ends lost 0 bases and 2 bases respectively, with 9 bases between them. CDR3: CASSLAARAYNEQFF. The DNA for the CDR3 is TGCGCCAGCAGCTTGGCAGCGCGCGCCTACAATGAGCAGTTCTTC.

The chain recombines TRBV6-2 or TRBV6-3 with TRBJ1-5; tentatively, D is TRBD1 (6 bases). The CDR3 runs to 15 residues. Trimming cost V 0 bases and J 7 bases, with 13 bases left between them. CDR1 is MNHEY, CDR2 SVGEGT, per germline. Here the CDR3 reads CASSYSSFRGQPQHF. The CDR3, as DNA: TGTGCCAGCAGTTACTCGAGTTTCAGGGGACAGCCCCAGCATTTT.

This chain connects TRBV2 to TRBJ1-5; unclear D gene. Germline-derived CDR1 and CDR2 are SNHLY and FYNNEI. The CDR3 runs to 16 residues. V was trimmed by 4 bases and J by 0 bases, leaving 13 bases between them. The CDR3: CASSGAQLNSNQPQHF. As DNA, the CDR3 is TGTGCCAGCAGTGGTGCGCAACTGAATAGCAATCAGCCCCAGCATTTT.

The chain recombines TRBV6-1 with TRBJ2-1; a possible D gene is TRBD2 (6 bases). The CDR3 loop spans 17 amino acids. CDR1 and CDR2 (germline): MNHNS, SASEGT. V was shortened by 3 bases and J by 6 bases, with 21 bases between the two germline ends. The CDR3 region has the DNA TGTGCCAGCAGTGACCCACACCTGGGACTGTCCGGCAATGAGCAGTTCTTC. Protein product: CASSDPHLGLSGNEQFF.

The chain carries TRBV3-1 (or the pseudogene TRBV3-2) and TRBJ2-3; 9 nucleotides agree with TRBD2. Germline V gives CDR1 LGHDT, CDR2 YNNKEL (reference sequence). This CDR3 has 14 amino acids. Trimming took 4 bases from V and 3 from J; bases not matched to a gene: 2. CDR3 loop: CASSLGLATDTQYF. The CDR3 DNA is TGTGCCAGCAGCCTTGGACTAGCGACAGATACGCAGTATTTT.

This chain connects TRBV5-4 to TRBJ1-6; D remains ambiguous. CDR3 length: 16 residues. Germline lookup yields CDR1 SGHNT and CDR2 YYREEE (reference sequence). Trimming stripped 1 base from V and 0 bases from J, with 8 bases between. The CDR3 DNA is TGTGCCAGCAGCTTGACGGGAAGCTCCTATAATTCACCCCTCCACTTT. Translated, it gives CASSLTGSSYNSPLHF.

The rearrangement links TRBV7-6 to TRBJ1-2; 8 bases map to TRBD1. The CDR3 totals 15 residues. Germline lookup yields CDR1 SGHVS and CDR2 FNYEAQ. V was pared by 5 bases and J by 4 bases, with 9 bases of the junction left unmatched. The CDR3 region has the DNA TGTGCCAGCAGCCCAGGACAGGGCAATTTCTATGGCTACACCTTC. The encoded protein is CASSPGQGNFYGYTF.

The gene calls are TRBV30 and TRBJ2-1; 8 bases line up with TRBD2. Per the germline V gene, CDR1 is GTSNPN and CDR2 is SVGIG (reference sequence). The junction had 9 bases not matched to a gene; V was cut back by 0 bases and J by 2 bases. The length of the CDR3 is 17 residues. The CDR3 DNA reads as TGTGCCTGGAGTGTAGCGTTCCGGGGGGGGCCCTACAATGAGCAGTTCTTC. Translation: CAWSVAFRGGPYNEQFF.

The CDR3: CASSVRDRDYGYTF. CDR3 in DNA: TGTGCCAGCAGCGTCCGGGACAGGGACTATGGCTACACCTTC. This rearrangement joins TRBV9 to TRBJ1-2; 9 nucleotides line up with TRBD1. The ends lost 2 bases at V and 3 bases at J; junction bases unmatched: 2. CDR1 is SGDLS and CDR2 is YYNGEE in the germline V gene. This CDR3 has 14 amino acids. Looking up the rest from reference TRBV9 and TRBJ1-2 gives the full variable domain: DSGVTQTPKHLITATGQRVTLRCSPRSGDLSVYWYQQSLDQGLQFLIQYYNGEERAKGNILERFSAQQFPDLHSELNLSSLELGDSALYFCASSVRDRDYGYTFGSGTRLTVV.

The rearrangement links TRBV7-3 to TRBJ2-3, with 7 positions matching TRBD1. The V and J ends lost 1 base and 1 base, in that order; junction bases with no gene match: 11. Germline lookup yields CDR1 SGHTA and CDR2 FQGTGA. This CDR3 is 18 amino acids long. The CDR3 coding sequence is TGTGCCAGCAGCTTAATTGCCCCAAAGCAGGGGGGCACAGATACGCAGTATTTT. The encoded protein is CASSLIAPKQGGTDTQYF. Drawing the rest from reference TRBV7-3 and TRBJ2-3, the complete variable domain is GAGVSQTPSNKVTEKGKYVELRCDPISGHTALYWYRQSLGQGPEFLIYFQGTGAADDSGLPNDRFFAVRPEGSVSTLKIQRTERGDSAVYLCASSLIAPKQGGTDTQYFGPGTRLTVL.

The chain uses TRBV9 and TRBJ1-1; 8 nucleotides agree with TRBD1. V dropped 4 bases and J dropped 10; count of bases not matched to a gene: 9. Germline-derived CDR1 and CDR2 are SGDLS and YYNGEE. The CDR3 length is 13 residues. The CDR3 bases are TGTGCCAGCAGCCCACTCACAGGGGGACGAGCTTTCTTT. This translates into CASSPLTGGRAFF.

The chain joins TRBV5-6 to TRBJ2-2; 7 bases fit TRBD1. The V and J ends lost 4 bases and 0 bases, in that order; junction bases with no gene match: 9. This CDR3 has 17 residues. The V gene's germline CDR1 is SGHDT and CDR2 YYEEEE. The DNA for the CDR3 is TGTGCCAGCAGCCGGGTTGTCCAGGGGGCGAACACCGGGGAGCTGTTTTTT. Translation gives CASSRVVQGANTGELFF.

The chain combines TRBV6-4 with TRBJ2-2, with D perhaps TRBD1 (6 bases). Trimming cost V 2 bases and J 0 bases, with 10 bases left between them. The CDR3 is made up of 16 amino acids. The germline V gene encodes CDR1 MRHNA and CDR2 SNTAGT. CDR3 residues: CASSDLPGANTGELFF. Written as DNA, the CDR3 is TGTGCCAGCAGTGACCTGCCAGGGGCGAACACCGGGGAGCTGTTTTTT.

V gene TRBV30 combines with J gene TRBJ2-7; 12 bases match TRBD1. The trim removed 4 bases at V and 2 bases at J, leaving 6 bases unmatched. This CDR3 spans 15 amino acids. Per germline, CDR1 GTSNPN and CDR2 SVGIG (reference sequence). The CDR3 reads CAWKTGTGGPYEQYF. The CDR3 DNA reads TGTGCCTGGAAGACCGGGACAGGGGGCCCCTACGAGCAGTACTTC.

This clone appeared once. V and J are TRBV27 and TRBJ1-6; no firm D call. Germline lookup yields CDR1 MNHEY and CDR2 SMNVEV (reference sequence). The CDR3 has 14 amino acids. Trimming took off 5 bases at V and 2 bases at J, with 7 bases between the two ends. CDR3 nucleotide sequence: TGTGCCAGCAGTGATGGCACCTATAATTCACCCCTCCACTTT. Protein sequence: CASSDGTYNSPLHF.

Only a few counts were recorded for this clone. This chain uses TRBV20-1 with TRBJ1-2; a weak D match, TRBD1 (6 bases). V was cut by 3 bases and J by 8 bases, with 13 bases left in between. From germline, CDR1 is DFQATT and CDR2 SNEGSKA (reference sequence). CDR3 length equals 12 residues. The CDR3 DNA is TGCAGTGCTAGTGCAGGGGTCGGCGGCTACACCTTC. Translated, it gives CSASAGVGGYTF.

This clone is a singleton in its sample. The CDR3 DNA reads as TGTGCCAGCAGCTTGGCCCCGGGACAGGGGTTCACTGAAGCTTTCTTT. It encodes CASSLAPGQGFTEAFF. The chain joins TRBV5-6 to TRBJ1-1; 10 bases map to TRBD1. This CDR3 is built from 16 residues. Germline assignment: CDR1 SGHDT and CDR2 YYEEEE. V was pared by 0 bases and J by 4 bases, with 6 bases of the junction left unmatched.

V usage is TRBV7-8 and J usage is TRBJ1-5, with 8 positions matching TRBD1. V shed 3 bases and J 6 bases; nucleotides not matched to a gene: 7. From germline, CDR1 is SGHVS and CDR2 FQNEAQ. The CDR3 has 15 amino acids. CDR3 bases: TGTGCCAGCAGCTTTACGGACAGGGTTAGTCAGCCCCAGCATTTT. Translated: CASSFTDRVSQPQHF.

This chain joins TRBV28 and TRBJ1-2, with 10 bases matching TRBD1. This CDR3 is built from 15 residues. Germline assignment: CDR1 MDHEN and CDR2 SYDVKM. After removal of 6 bases from V and 3 bases from J, the junction contained 7 bases not matched to a gene. The CDR3 nucleotides read TGTGCCAGCAGCCAGGGACAGGGGACTTACTATGGCTACACCTTC. Amino acid sequence: CASSQGQGTYYGYTF.

The chain joins TRBV4-1 to TRBJ1-5; weak D call: TRBD1 (5 bases). This CDR3 is 15 amino acids long. Between the trimmed V and J ends, which lost 0 bases and 9 bases, there was a span of 15 bases. Per the germline V gene, CDR1 is MGHRA and CDR2 is YSYEKL. The CDR3 protein is CASSQDIGGLRPQHF. As DNA, the CDR3 is TGCGCCAGCAGCCAAGATATCGGGGGTCTGCGGCCCCAGCATTTT.

The chain carries TRBV7-2 and TRBJ1-4, with D unresolved. Germline V gives CDR1 SGHTA, CDR2 FQGNSA. The CDR3 runs to 16 residues. Trimming removed 6 bases from V and 7 bases from J, with 21 bases in between. As DNA, the CDR3 is TGTGCCAGCAGGAGGGAGCCGGGAAGCAGCTCTGAAAAACTGTTTTTT. It translates to CASRREPGSSSEKLFF.

The V call is TRBV6-5, the J call TRBJ1-1; D possibly corresponds to TRBD1 (5 bases). Germline CDR1 reads MNHEY; CDR2 reads SVGAGI. This CDR3 comprises 15 residues. The V gene lost 0 bases and the J gene lost 4 bases, with 12 bases spanning the gap. The CDR3 region is CASSYSGREGTEAFF. The DNA of the CDR3 is TGTGCCAGCAGTTACTCGGGCAGGGAGGGCACTGAAGCTTTCTTT.

The chain recombines TRBV5-5 with TRBJ1-1; 9 bases line up with TRBD1. Germline V CDR1 and CDR2: SGHKS, YYEKEE (reference sequence). This CDR3 spans 14 amino acids. Trimming removed 4 bases from V and 1 base from J; junction bases left unmatched: 2. The CDR3 reads CASSPGQGNTEAFF. The CDR3 DNA is TGTGCCAGCAGCCCGGGACAGGGGAACACTGAAGCTTTCTTT.

The chain recombines TRBV24-1 with TRBJ2-1, with 8 nucleotides matching TRBD1. This CDR3 spans 16 amino acids. Germline CDR1 reads KGHDR; CDR2 reads SFDVKD. After removal of 4 bases from V and 2 bases from J, the junction contained 6 bases not matched to a gene. The DNA for the CDR3 is TGTGCCACCAGTGACGGCAGGGGGCCCCCCTACAATGAGCAGTTCTTC. It is translated as CATSDGRGPPYNEQFF.

Turning to this clone: The same CDR3 is also encoded by other DNA sequences in this sample. The chain links TRBV5-1 to TRBJ1-1; the D gene is possibly TRBD1 (5 bases). Germline assignment: CDR1 SGHRS and CDR2 YFSETQ. The ends were cut back, 1 base at V and 0 bases at J, with 7 bases in the middle. The CDR3 runs 14 residues. Written as DNA, the CDR3 is TGCGCCAGCAGCTTGACAGGTCTGAACACTGAAGCTTTCTTT. Translated, it gives CASSLTGLNTEAFF.

J is TRBJ2-1 and V is TRBV7-9, with 10 bases identical to TRBD1. The CDR3 runs to 18 residues. The junction had 13 bases not matched to a gene; V was cut back by 5 bases and J by 3 bases. Germline loops: CDR1 SEHNR, CDR2 FQNEAQ (reference sequence). This CDR3 is CASSNFPSRDRGYNEQFF. As DNA, the CDR3 is TGTGCCAGCAGCAACTTCCCCTCGCGGGACAGGGGCTACAATGAGCAGTTCTTC.

The V call is TRBV11-3, the J call TRBJ2-1; D may be TRBD1 (5 bases). Trimming stripped 0 bases from V and 10 bases from J, with 13 bases between. Germline loops: CDR1 SGHNT, CDR2 YENEEA. The CDR3 is made up of 14 amino acids. The CDR3 DNA reads as TGTGCCAGCAGCTTAGACGGACAATTAGGGGAGCAGTTCTTC. Translated, it gives CASSLDGQLGEQFF. The full variable domain, with the rest looked up from reference TRBV11-3 and TRBJ2-1, is EAGVVQSPRYKIIEKKQPVAFWCNPISGHNTLYWYLQNLGQGPELLIRYENEEAVDDSQLPKDRFSAERLKGVDSTLKIQPAELGDSAVYLCASSLDGQLGEQFFGPGTRLTVL.

V and J are TRBV5-8 and TRBJ1-2, with D tentatively TRBD1 (5 bases). The CDR3 sequence is 14 residues long. Germline CDR1 reads SGHTS; CDR2 reads YDEGEE. Trimming left V 4 bases short and J 0 bases short, with 10 bases between. The CDR3 loop reads CASSQDRSNYGYTF. The CDR3, as DNA: TGTGCCAGCAGCCAAGACAGATCTAACTATGGCTACACCTTC.